What follows are 30 T cell receptor beta chains derived from one specimen sequenced in a study of T cell changes during pregnancy in multiple sclerosis. Repertoires were generated with immunoSEQ multiplex PCR, while TCRdb's copy carries only in-frame clones and drops some. The sample lists 40,000 to 45,000 clones, about 92% seen once, with 0.6% to 0.75% in the top ten. Sequencing was performed on CD4+ T cells from peripheral blood mononuclear cells, taken in the third trimester of pregnancy. The receptors originated from a female donor with multiple sclerosis, enrolled in a pregnancy study.

This rearrangement joins TRBV28 to TRBJ2-7; no firm D call. Germline lookup yields CDR1 MDHEN and CDR2 SYDVKM. V lost 6 bases, J lost 3 bases, and 6 bases lay in between. The CDR3 is 11 residues long. The CDR3 sequence is CASSTSYEQYF. The CDR3 bases are TGTGCCAGCAGCACGAGCTACGAGCAGTACTTC. The full variable domain, its missing parts supplied by reference TRBV28 and TRBJ2-7, is DVKVTQSSRYLVKRTGEKVFLECVQDMDHENMFWYRQDPGLGLRLIYFSYDVKMKEKGDIPEGYSVSREKKERFSLILESASTNQTSMYLCASSTSYEQYFGPGTRLTVT.

This clone was observed a single time. The CDR3 region has the DNA TGTGCCAGCAGCTTTTCGAGCAACGAGCAGTACTTC. Translated, it gives CASSFSSNEQYF. The chain recombines TRBV7-9 with TRBJ2-7; no definite D call. Germline V CDR1 and CDR2: SEHNR, FQNEAQ (reference sequence). CDR3 size: 12 residues. V was clipped by 3 bases and J by 5 bases, with 8 bases between them.

J is TRBJ2-3 and V is TRBV15; perhaps TRBD1 as D (5 bases). The V gene's germline CDR1 is LNHNV and CDR2 YYDKDF (reference sequence). V was trimmed by 0 bases and J by 3 bases, leaving 13 bases between them. The CDR3 is 16 residues long. CDR3 DNA sequence: TGTGCCACCAGCAGAGATCGGAATAGGGGAACAGATACGCAGTATTTT. The encoded protein is CATSRDRNRGTDTQYF.

The chain has TRBV19 and TRBJ2-2; D gene unclear. Germline loops: CDR1 LNHDA, CDR2 SQIVND (reference sequence). The CDR3 spans 14 residues. The V and J ends lost 5 bases and 3 bases respectively, with 10 bases between them. The CDR3 protein is CASSHLHYTGELFF. The CDR3 DNA reads TGTGCCAGTAGTCACCTCCACTACACCGGGGAGCTGTTTTTT.

The chain joins TRBV4-1 to TRBJ2-1; D may be TRBD1 (5 bases). This CDR3 has 16 residues. Trimming shortened V by 3 bases and J by 1 base, and 13 bases separated the two germline ends. Germline CDR1 reads MGHRA; CDR2 reads YSYEKL. The chain's CDR3 is CASSHPTGYSYNEQFF. CDR3 DNA sequence: TGCGCCAGCAGCCATCCTACAGGTTATTCCTACAATGAGCAGTTCTTC.

The chain joins TRBV28 to TRBJ1-2, with 7 nucleotides matching TRBD1. Germline CDR1 is MDHEN and CDR2 is SYDVKM. After removal of 4 bases from V and 3 bases from J, the junction contained 5 bases not matched to a gene. The CDR3 runs 14 residues. The CDR3 coding sequence is TGTGCCAGCAGTTCTACAGGGGAGGACTATGGCTACACCTTC. This sequence encodes CASSSTGEDYGYTF.

V usage is TRBV6-5 and J usage is TRBJ2-3; D possibly corresponds to TRBD1 (6 bases). The CDR3 has 12 amino acids. Deletions cut 4 bases from V and 6 bases from J, with 8 bases between. Per the germline V gene, CDR1 is MNHEY and CDR2 is SVGAGI. Here the CDR3 reads CASSSTGDTQYF. Written as DNA, the CDR3 is TGTGCCAGCAGTTCTACAGGGGATACGCAGTATTTT.

The chain joins TRBV7-9 to TRBJ1-1; D remains ambiguous. This CDR3 contains 14 residues. The V gene's germline CDR1 is SEHNR and CDR2 FQNEAQ (reference sequence). Trimming left V 1 base short and J 1 base short, with 7 bases between. CDR3 amino acids: CASSLGRENTEAFF. The CDR3 DNA reads TGTGCCAGCAGCTTAGGGCGGGAGAACACTGAAGCTTTCTTT. The variable domain in full, completed from reference TRBV7-9 and TRBJ1-1, reads DTGVSQNPRHKITKRGQNVTFRCDPISEHNRLYWYRQTLGQGPEFLTYFQNEAQLEKSRLLSDRFSAERPKGSFSTLEIQRTEQGDSAMYLCASSLGRENTEAFFGQGTRLTVV.

The chain joins TRBV7-9 to TRBJ2-1; no definite D call. Germline V CDR1 and CDR2: SEHNR, FQNEAQ (reference sequence). This CDR3 spans 16 amino acids. Trimming took off 1 base at V and 4 bases at J, with 14 bases between the two ends. The CDR3 is CASSLVSGINYNEQFF. CDR3 in DNA: TGTGCCAGCAGCTTAGTCTCCGGTATAAATTACAATGAGCAGTTCTTC.

The V call is TRBV4-1, the J call TRBJ1-1; no firm D call. Germline values: CDR1 MGHRA, CDR2 YSYEKL. This CDR3 spans 14 amino acids. Trimming shortened V by 0 bases and J by 3 bases, and 8 bases separated the two germline ends. The CDR3: CASSQDPRDTEAFF. CDR3 in DNA: TGCGCCAGCAGCCAAGATCCGAGGGACACTGAAGCTTTCTTT.

The chain uses TRBV6-5 and TRBJ2-7, with TRBD1 as a possible D gene (6 bases). CDR1 is MNHEY, CDR2 SVGAGI, per germline. The CDR3 is 15 amino acids. V lost 5 bases to trimming and J lost 3 bases, with 17 bases between them. Written as DNA, the CDR3 is TGTGCCAGCAGTCTTTTCCGGGACAAGGGCTACGAGCAGTACTTC. Its protein product is CASSLFRDKGYEQYF.

With regard to this clone: A junction boundary mismatches the germline segment, possibly from a read error. The chain couples TRBV6-6 to TRBJ2-7; 8 bases line up with TRBD2. Per the germline V gene, CDR1 is MNHNY and CDR2 is SVGAGI (reference sequence). This CDR3 comprises 13 residues. DNA for the CDR3: TGTGCCAGCAATTACCGGGGGGGAGAGGAGCAGTACTTC. This sequence encodes CASNYRGGEEQYF.

As regards this clone: Other DNA sequences in this sample translate to the same CDR3. V and J are TRBV5-1 and TRBJ2-7; no definite D call. The CDR3 runs to 13 residues. Trimming stripped 1 base from V and 3 bases from J, with 8 bases between. CDR1 and CDR2 from the germline V gene are SGHRS and YFSETQ. The CDR3, as DNA: TGCGCCAGCAGCTTGCTGGGCGACTACGAGCAGTACTTC. It codes for CASSLLGDYEQYF.

The chain is built from TRBV9 and TRBJ2-1; 8 bases match TRBD2. V shed 3 bases, J shed 3 bases, and the junction held 8 bases outside the gene matches. There are 16 residues in the CDR3. CDR1 and CDR2 (germline): SGDLS, YYNGEE. DNA for the CDR3: TGTGCCAGCAGCGCTGGAGCGGGAGTAAGCTACAATGAGCAGTTCTTC. It translates to CASSAGAGVSYNEQFF.

The chain couples TRBV11-2 to TRBJ2-1; 7 positions match TRBD1. Unmatched junction bases numbered 18, after V lost 5 bases and J lost 5 bases. The CDR3 is 18 residues long. Germline V gene data show CDR1 as SGHAT and CDR2 as FQNNGV. The CDR3 loop reads CASSPFISQGTPDNEQFF. CDR3 bases: TGTGCCAGCAGCCCTTTCATTTCACAGGGGACCCCGGACAATGAGCAGTTCTTC.

V usage is TRBV28 and J usage is TRBJ1-2; D unresolved. The CDR3 is 11 residues long. V was cut by 10 bases and J by 4 bases, with 10 bases left in between. Germline values: CDR1 MDHEN, CDR2 SYDVKM. The CDR3 sequence is CAIRRPYGYTF. The CDR3 DNA is TGTGCCATCCGCAGGCCCTATGGCTACACCTTC.

The chain joins TRBV7-2 to TRBJ1-1; TRBD1 is a possible D gene (5 bases). V lost 6 bases, J lost 5 bases, and 16 bases lay in between. The length of the CDR3 is 14 residues. Germline V gene lookup returns CDR1 SGHTA and CDR2 FQGNSA. CDR3 residues: CASSSTGLVTEAFF. The CDR3 bases are TGTGCCAGCAGTTCCACAGGATTAGTAACTGAAGCTTTCTTT.

This chain connects TRBV29-1 to TRBJ2-2; D may be TRBD2 (5 bases). Trimming stripped 8 bases from V and 2 bases from J, with 12 bases between. The CDR3 totals 13 residues. Germline loops: CDR1 SQVTM, CDR2 ANQGSEA. CDR3 in amino acids: CSSRADNTGELFF. The CDR3 DNA reads as TGCAGCTCGAGGGCAGATAACACCGGGGAGCTGTTTTTT.

The chain has TRBV11-3 and TRBJ2-7; possible D gene TRBD1, 5 bases. V was clipped by 4 bases and J by 6 bases, with 7 bases between them. Germline V CDR1 and CDR2: SGHNT, YENEEA. CDR3 length: 11 amino acids. The CDR3 sequence is CASSSDSEQYF. CDR3 sequence (DNA): TGTGCCAGCAGCTCTGACAGCGAGCAGTACTTC.

The chain combines TRBV29-1 with TRBJ2-2; perhaps TRBD2 as D (6 bases). The CDR3 is 14 amino acids. The germline V and J ends were trimmed by 7 bases and 3 bases, with 15 bases remaining between them. CDR1 is SQVTM and CDR2 is ANQGSEA in the germline V gene. The CDR3, as DNA: TGCAGCGGCCTTCGGGGGTCTCACACCGGGGAGCTGTTTTTT. This codes for CSGLRGSHTGELFF.

This clone was picked up a small number of times. V is TRBV27 and J is TRBJ1-2; TRBD1 is a possible D gene (5 bases). The CDR3 runs 14 residues. Deletions cut 2 bases from V and 6 bases from J, with 13 bases between. CDR1 and CDR2 from the germline V gene are MNHEY and SMNVEV (reference sequence). The CDR3 reads CASSLRGVLDGYTF. For the CDR3, the DNA is TGTGCCAGCAGTTTACGGGGGGTTTTGGATGGCTACACCTTC.

The chain is built from TRBV10-3 and TRBJ1-1; the D gene is possibly TRBD1 (6 bases). CDR1 and CDR2 from the germline V gene are ENHRY and SYGVKD. CDR3 length equals 13 residues. Trimming took off 6 bases at V and 6 bases at J, with 14 bases between the two ends. The CDR3 here is CAIRPQGGPEAFF. The CDR3 DNA reads as TGTGCCATCAGACCACAGGGAGGGCCTGAAGCTTTCTTT.

The chain recombines TRBV9 with TRBJ2-3, with D possibly matching TRBD2 (6 bases). Germline CDR1 reads SGDLS; CDR2 reads YYNGEE. The CDR3 consists of 14 residues. With 2 bases removed from V and 0 bases from J, the gap between germline ends came to 7 bases. DNA for the CDR3: TGTGCCAGCAGCGTTCGGGGGAGCACAGATACGCAGTATTTT. Its translation: CASSVRGSTDTQYF.

The rearrangement joins TRBV5-5 to TRBJ1-4; D uncertain. V gave up 2 bases and J gave up 8 bases, with 19 bases separating them. The CDR3 has 16 amino acids. Germline loops: CDR1 SGHKS, CDR2 YYEKEE (reference sequence). CDR3 amino acids: CASSFYSQRSGEKLFF. The DNA of the CDR3 is TGTGCCAGCAGCTTCTACTCGCAGAGGAGCGGCGAAAAACTGTTTTTT.

This clone was observed once. J is TRBJ2-1 and V is TRBV29-1; TRBD2 matches 7 bases. Per the germline V gene, CDR1 is SQVTM and CDR2 is ANQGSEA. This CDR3 has 16 amino acids. The trim removed 0 bases at V and 3 bases at J, leaving 8 bases unmatched. CDR3 bases: TGCAGCGTTGAAGATAGTCTGGCGGGGGTCTACAATGAGCAGTTCTTC. As protein: CSVEDSLAGVYNEQFF.

This clone was picked up a small number of times. V usage is TRBV30 and J usage is TRBJ2-3; 7 bases line up with TRBD2. Per germline, CDR1 GTSNPN and CDR2 SVGIG (reference sequence). The J segment lost 1 base and the V segment lost 1 base, leaving 20 bases of the junction unmatched. There are 20 residues in the CDR3. CDR3 residues: CAWSGSDRGGPVIRTDTQYF. CDR3 sequence (DNA): TGTGCCTGGAGTGGATCCGATCGGGGAGGGCCGGTTATTCGCACAGATACGCAGTATTTT.

The rearrangement joins TRBV7-9 to TRBJ1-6; D gene ambiguous. With 5 bases removed from V and 5 bases from J, the gap between germline ends came to 16 bases. This CDR3 has 16 residues. Germline CDR1 and CDR2: SEHNR and FQNEAQ (reference sequence). The CDR3 region has the DNA TGTGCCAGCAGCCCCTACCCCGGCGGTAATAATTCACCCCTCCACTTT. As protein: CASSPYPGGNNSPLHF.

This rearrangement joins TRBV15 to TRBJ1-6; 9 nucleotides line up with TRBD1. The CDR3 is 17 amino acids. Germline V gene sequence: CDR1 LNHNV, CDR2 YYDKDF (reference sequence). V lost 5 bases, J lost 6 bases, and 11 bases stayed unmatched. The CDR3 region is CATSVRGGDRVNSPLHF. DNA for the CDR3: TGTGCCACCAGCGTAAGAGGCGGGGACAGGGTTAATTCACCCCTCCACTTT.

The V and J genes are TRBV4-2 and TRBJ2-1, with D tentatively TRBD2 (6 bases). Germline loops: CDR1 LGHNA, CDR2 YNFKEQ. Deletions cut 4 bases from V and 11 bases from J, with 18 bases between. The length of the CDR3 is 14 residues. The CDR3 sequence: CASSRGRQGGQQFF. CDR3 DNA sequence: TGTGCCAGCAGCCGTGGGAGGCAGGGCGGTCAGCAGTTCTTC.

The chain carries TRBV23-1 and TRBJ2-2; 11 bases agree with TRBD1. TRBV23-1 is filed as an ORF, its function uncertain. With V trimmed by 0 bases and J by 3 bases, 21 bases remained unmatched. CDR3 length equals 23 residues. CDR3 region: CASSQSWYKGTGGAGRDTGELFF. The CDR3 nucleotides read TGCGCCAGCAGTCAATCGTGGTATAAGGGGACAGGGGGGGCCGGCCGGGACACCGGGGAGCTGTTTTTT.